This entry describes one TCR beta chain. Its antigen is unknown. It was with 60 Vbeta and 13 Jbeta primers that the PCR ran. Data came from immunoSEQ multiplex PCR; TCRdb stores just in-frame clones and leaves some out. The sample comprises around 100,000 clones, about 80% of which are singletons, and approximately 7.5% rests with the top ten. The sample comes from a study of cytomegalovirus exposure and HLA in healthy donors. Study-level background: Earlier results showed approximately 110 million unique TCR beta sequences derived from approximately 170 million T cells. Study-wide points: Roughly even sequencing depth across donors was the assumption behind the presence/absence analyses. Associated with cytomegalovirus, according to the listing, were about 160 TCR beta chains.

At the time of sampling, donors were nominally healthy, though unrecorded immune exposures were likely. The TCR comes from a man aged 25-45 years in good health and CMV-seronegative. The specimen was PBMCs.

CDR3 region: CASKSVRTSYEQYF. The CDR3 nucleotides read TGTGCCAGCAAGAGTGTTAGGACTTCATACGAGCAGTACTTC. The rearrangement joins TRBV7-2 to TRBJ2-7, with a weak D call TRBD2 (5 bases). V lost 7 bases, J lost 4 bases, and 17 bases lay in between. The CDR3 has 14 residues. CDR1 and CDR2 from the germline V gene are SGHTA and FQGNSA.